The sequence of this TCR beta chain was determined in a study of T-cell reconstitution after alpha-beta-depleted transplantation in children. Unique molecular identifiers were incorporated into the prepared TCRbeta library. TCRdb recomputed calls from the PCR reads with MiXCR, one row per CDR3 protein. Of 490,000 or so distinct CDR3 sequences detected, around 13% appear once; the ten largest clones hold less than 6.5%. This CDR3 is 13 amino acids long. Germline CDR1 and CDR2: GTSNPN and SVGIG (reference sequence). The V gene end was trimmed by 0 bases and the J gene end by 7 bases; junction bases not matched to a gene: 4.

This rearrangement joins TRBV30 to TRBJ1-1, with 8 bases fitting TRBD1. This TCR came from a human donor who donated a stem cell graft to a child with combined immunodeficiency. The specimen comprised PBMCs from the stem cell graft donor, sampled from the stem cell graft. CDR3 region: CAWSVDREDEAFF. In nucleotides, the CDR3 is TGTGCCTGGAGTGTGGACAGGGAAGATGAAGCTTTCTTT.